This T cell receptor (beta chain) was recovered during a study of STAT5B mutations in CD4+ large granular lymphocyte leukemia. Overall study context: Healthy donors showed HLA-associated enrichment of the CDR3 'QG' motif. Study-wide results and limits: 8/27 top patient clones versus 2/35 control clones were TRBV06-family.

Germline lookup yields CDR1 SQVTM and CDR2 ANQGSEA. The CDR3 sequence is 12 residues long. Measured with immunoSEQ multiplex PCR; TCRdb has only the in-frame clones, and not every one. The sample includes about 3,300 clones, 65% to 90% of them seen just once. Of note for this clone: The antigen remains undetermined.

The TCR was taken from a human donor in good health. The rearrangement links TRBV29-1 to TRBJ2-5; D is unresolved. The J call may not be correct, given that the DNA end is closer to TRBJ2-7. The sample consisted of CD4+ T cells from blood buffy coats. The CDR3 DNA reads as TGCAGCGTTGTCGGAGCCGCCTACGAGCAGTACTTC. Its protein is CSVVGAAYEQYF.